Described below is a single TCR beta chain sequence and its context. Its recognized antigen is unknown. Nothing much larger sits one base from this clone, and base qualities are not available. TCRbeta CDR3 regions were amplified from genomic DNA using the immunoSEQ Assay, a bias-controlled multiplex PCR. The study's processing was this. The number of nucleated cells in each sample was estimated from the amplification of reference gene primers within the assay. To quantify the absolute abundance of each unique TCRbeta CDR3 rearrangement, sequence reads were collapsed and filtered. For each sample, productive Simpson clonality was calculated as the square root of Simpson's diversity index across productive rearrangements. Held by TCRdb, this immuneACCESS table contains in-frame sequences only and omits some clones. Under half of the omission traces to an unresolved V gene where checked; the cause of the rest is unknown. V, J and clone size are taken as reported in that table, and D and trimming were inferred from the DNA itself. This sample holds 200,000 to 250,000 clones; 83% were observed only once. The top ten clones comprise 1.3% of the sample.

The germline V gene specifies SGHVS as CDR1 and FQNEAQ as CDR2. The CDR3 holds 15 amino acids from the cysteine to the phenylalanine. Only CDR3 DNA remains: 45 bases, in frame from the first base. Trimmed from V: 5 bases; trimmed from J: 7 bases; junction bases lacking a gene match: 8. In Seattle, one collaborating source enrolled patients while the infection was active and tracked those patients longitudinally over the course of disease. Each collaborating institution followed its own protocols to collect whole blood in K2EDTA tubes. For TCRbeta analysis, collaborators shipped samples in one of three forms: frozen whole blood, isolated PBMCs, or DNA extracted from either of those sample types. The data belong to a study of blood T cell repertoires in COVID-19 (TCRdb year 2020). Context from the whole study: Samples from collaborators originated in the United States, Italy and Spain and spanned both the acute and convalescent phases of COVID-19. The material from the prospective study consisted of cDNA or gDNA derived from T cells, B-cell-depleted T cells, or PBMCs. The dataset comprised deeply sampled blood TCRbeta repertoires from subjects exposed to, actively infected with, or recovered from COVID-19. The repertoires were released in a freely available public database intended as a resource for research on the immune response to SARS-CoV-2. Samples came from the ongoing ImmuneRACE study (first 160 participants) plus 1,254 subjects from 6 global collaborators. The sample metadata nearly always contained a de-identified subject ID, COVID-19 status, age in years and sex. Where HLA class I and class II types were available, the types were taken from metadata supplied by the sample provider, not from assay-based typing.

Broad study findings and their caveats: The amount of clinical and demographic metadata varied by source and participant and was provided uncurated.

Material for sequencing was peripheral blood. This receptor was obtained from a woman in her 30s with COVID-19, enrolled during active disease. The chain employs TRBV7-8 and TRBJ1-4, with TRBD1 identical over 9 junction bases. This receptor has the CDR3 CASSRDREEGEKLFF. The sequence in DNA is TGTGCCAGCAGCCGGGACAGGGAAGAGGGTGAAAAACTGTTTTTT.